This is a list of T cell receptor beta chains from one sample in a study of early T cells in non-severe SARS-CoV-2 infection. A single record per CDR3 protein comes from TCRdb applying MiXCR to the 5' RACE reads. The table has roughly 29,000 distinct CDR3 sequences, roughly 5.4% seen once. The sequencing input was whole blood. These receptor sequences come from an adult who was a healthcare worker with PCR-confirmed SARS-CoV-2 infection or an uninfected control (not recorded which). CDR3s include the opening cysteine and the closing phenylalanine or tryptophan. Fields, in order: clone size, J gene, D gene, V gene, CDR3 DNA, CDR3 protein. The D gene is left open where the match is weak. A clone size is listed for some rows: how often the clone was seen (once, few, many), or a class if it is expanded.

abundance: many
j_gene: TRBJ1-5
d_gene: TRBD1
v_gene: TRBV10-3
CDR3nt: TGTGCCATCAGTGTTGGGGACAGGGAAGGCAATCAGCCCCAGCATTTT
CDR3aa: CAISVGDREGNQPQHF

abundance: many
j_gene: TRBJ1-2
d_gene: TRBD1
v_gene: TRBV5-6
CDR3nt: TGTGCCAGCATTAAGACAGGGGCTACTCTGGGCTATGGCTACACCTTC
CDR3aa: CASIKTGATLGYGYTF

abundance: many
j_gene: TRBJ2-1
d_gene: -
v_gene: TRBV29-1
CDR3nt: TGCAGCGTTGAGAGGCCCAATGAGCAGTTCTTC
CDR3aa: CSVERPNEQFF

abundance: many
j_gene: TRBJ2-7
d_gene: TRBD2
v_gene: TRBV20-1
CDR3nt: TGCAGTGCTAGAGACTCAAGTACGGGAGGAGGCGAGCAGTACTTC
CDR3aa: CSARDSSTGGGEQYF

abundance: many
j_gene: TRBJ2-7
d_gene: -
v_gene: TRBV28
CDR3nt: TGTGCCAGCAGTCCGGGGACCTCGTACGAGCAGTACTTC
CDR3aa: CASSPGTSYEQYF

abundance: -
j_gene: TRBJ1-2
d_gene: TRBD1
v_gene: TRBV7-7
CDR3nt: TGTGCCAGCAGCTACTTATCGGACAGGGATGGTCTTGGCTACACCTTC
CDR3aa: CASSYLSDRDGLGYTF

abundance: few
j_gene: TRBJ1-2
d_gene: -
v_gene: TRBV18
CDR3nt: TGTGCCAGCTCATCCCGGCAGGTCCCGTATGGCTACACCTTC
CDR3aa: CASSSRQVPYGYTF

abundance: many
j_gene: TRBJ1-6
d_gene: -
v_gene: TRBV9
CDR3nt: TGTGCCAGCAGCGTAGGAGGCAATTCACCCCTCCACTTT
CDR3aa: CASSVGGNSPLHF

abundance: many
j_gene: TRBJ2-1
d_gene: -
v_gene: TRBV27
CDR3nt: TGTGCCAGCAGTTTATACGGGACCTATAATGAGCAGTTCTTC
CDR3aa: CASSLYGTYNEQFF

abundance: many
j_gene: TRBJ2-2
d_gene: -
v_gene: TRBV6-6
CDR3nt: TGTGCCAGCAGCCATAGCGAGTTCTTAACCGGGGAGCTGTTTTTT
CDR3aa: CASSHSEFLTGELFF

abundance: few
j_gene: TRBJ1-5
d_gene: -
v_gene: TRBV28
CDR3nt: TGTGCCAGCAGTTTCAGTCAGCCCCAGCATTTT
CDR3aa: CASSFSQPQHF

abundance: many
j_gene: TRBJ2-4
d_gene: -
v_gene: TRBV25-1
CDR3nt: TGTGCCAGCAGTGAATTTGACATTCAGTACTTC
CDR3aa: CASSEFDIQYF